This entry features one TCR beta chain sequence. The record originates from a study of OX40 agonist ivuxolimab in advanced cancers. Whole-study context: The mean age was approximately 60 years, ranging from 23 to 79, with less than 90% of participants male.

Profiled with immunoSEQ multiplex PCR; TCRdb holds only in-frame clones, not every one. The sample yields 65,000 to 85,000 clones, around nine tenths seen once. This sequence was found in an adult with an advanced solid tumor such as melanoma, head and neck, liver or kidney cancer. This material consisted of CD4+ or CD8+ T cells sorted from blood, taken in a trial of the OX40 agonist ivuxolimab.

In DNA, the CDR3 is TGTGCCAGCAGCTCCGAACTAGCGGGGGCGAGAGAGACCCAGTACTTC. Translating gives CASSSELAGARETQYF. V gene TRBV7-6 combines with J gene TRBJ2-5; TRBD2 aligns across 11 bases. This CDR3 spans 16 amino acids. CDR1 is SGHVS and CDR2 is FNYEAQ in the germline V gene. The V and J ends lost 4 bases and 4 bases, in that order; junction bases with no gene match: 8.